This entry describes one T cell receptor beta chain. This sample stems from a study of blood T cell repertoires in COVID-19. In the study overall: Both acute and convalescent COVID-19 samples were obtained from the United States, Italy and Spain. PBMCs, B-cell-depleted T cells, or T cells were the source of the cDNA or gDNA that made up the material.

In the original processing: Using reference gene primer amplification, nucleated cell counts were estimated. Assay used: immunoSEQ multiplex PCR; TCRdb lists only in-frame clones, some missing. Clone size and V and J calls were adopted from that table, with D and trimming inferred from the DNA. The sample yields about 260,000 clones, 65% to 90% seen once. Germline CDR1 SGHRS, CDR2 YFSETQ. Trimming took 2 bases from V and 6 from J; bases not matched to a gene: 5. The CDR3 consists of 13 residues. The chain combines TRBV5-1 with TRBJ2-7; the match to TRBD1 covers 7 bases. The specimen sequenced was peripheral blood. This receptor was taken from a human donor in a cohort sampled during active COVID-19. CDR3 nucleotides: TGCGCCAGCAGCTTACAGGGGCTCGGCGAGCAGTACTTC. Translating gives CASSLQGLGEQYF.